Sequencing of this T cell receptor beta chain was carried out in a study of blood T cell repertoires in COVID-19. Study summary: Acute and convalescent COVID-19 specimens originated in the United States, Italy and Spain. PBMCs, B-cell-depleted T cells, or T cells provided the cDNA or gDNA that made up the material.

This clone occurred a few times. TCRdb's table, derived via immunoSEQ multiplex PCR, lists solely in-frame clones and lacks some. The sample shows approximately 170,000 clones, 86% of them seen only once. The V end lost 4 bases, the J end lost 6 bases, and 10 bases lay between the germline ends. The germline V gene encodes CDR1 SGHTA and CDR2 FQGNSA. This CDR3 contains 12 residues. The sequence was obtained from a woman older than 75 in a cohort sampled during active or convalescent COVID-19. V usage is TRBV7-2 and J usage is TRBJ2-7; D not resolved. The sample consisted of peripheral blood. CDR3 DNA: TGTGCCAGCAGCTCAACAAGTATCGAGCAGTACTTC. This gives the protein CASSSTSIEQYF.